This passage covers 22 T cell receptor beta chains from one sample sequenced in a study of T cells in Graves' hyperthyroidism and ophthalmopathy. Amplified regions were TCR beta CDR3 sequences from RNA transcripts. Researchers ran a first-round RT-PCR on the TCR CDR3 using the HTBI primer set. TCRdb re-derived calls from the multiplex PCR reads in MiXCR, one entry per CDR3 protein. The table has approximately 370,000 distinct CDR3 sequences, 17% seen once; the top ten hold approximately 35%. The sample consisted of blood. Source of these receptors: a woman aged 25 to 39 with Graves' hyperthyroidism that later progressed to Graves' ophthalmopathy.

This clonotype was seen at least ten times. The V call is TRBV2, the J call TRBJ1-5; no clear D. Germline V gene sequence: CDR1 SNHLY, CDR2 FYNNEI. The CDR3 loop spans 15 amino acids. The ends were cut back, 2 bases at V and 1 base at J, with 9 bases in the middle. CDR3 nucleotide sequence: TGTGCCAGCAGTGAAATGGGCCGGAGCAATCAGCCCCAGCATTTT. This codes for CASSEMGRSNQPQHF.

The CDR3 reads CASSMTGDTGELFF. CDR3 DNA: TGTGCCAGCAGTATGACAGGGGATACCGGGGAGCTGTTTTTT. The chain carries TRBV27 and TRBJ2-2, with 8 nucleotides matching TRBD1. The trim removed 5 bases at V and 5 bases at J, leaving 4 bases unmatched. Germline lookup yields CDR1 MNHEY and CDR2 SMNVEV (reference sequence). The CDR3 is 14 residues long.

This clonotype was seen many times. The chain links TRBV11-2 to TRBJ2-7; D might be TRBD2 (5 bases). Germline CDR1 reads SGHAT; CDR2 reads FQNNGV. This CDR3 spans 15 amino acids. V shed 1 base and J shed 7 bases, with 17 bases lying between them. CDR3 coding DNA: TGTGCCAGCAGCTTAGCGGCCGGGCTCTCGGGGGAGCAGTACTTC. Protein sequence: CASSLAAGLSGEQYF.

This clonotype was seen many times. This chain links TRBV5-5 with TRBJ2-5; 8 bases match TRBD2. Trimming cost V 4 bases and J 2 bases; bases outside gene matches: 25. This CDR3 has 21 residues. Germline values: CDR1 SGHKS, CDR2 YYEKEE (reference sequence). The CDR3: CASSPIVGLSGRLADQETQYF. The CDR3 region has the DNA TGTGCCAGCAGCCCTATTGTTGGATTAAGCGGGAGATTAGCAGATCAAGAGACCCAGTACTTC.

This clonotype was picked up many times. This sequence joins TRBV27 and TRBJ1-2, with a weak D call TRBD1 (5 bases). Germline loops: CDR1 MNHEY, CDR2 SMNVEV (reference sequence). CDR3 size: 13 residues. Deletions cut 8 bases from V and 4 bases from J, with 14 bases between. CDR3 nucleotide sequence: TGTGCCAGCCGACCCGACAGTGCCTATGGCTACACCTTC. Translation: CASRPDSAYGYTF.

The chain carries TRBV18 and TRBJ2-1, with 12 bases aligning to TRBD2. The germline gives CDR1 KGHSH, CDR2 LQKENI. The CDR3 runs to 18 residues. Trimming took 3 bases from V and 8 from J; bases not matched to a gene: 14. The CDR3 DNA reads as TGTGCCAGCTCACCGAGTCTAGCGGGGGGGTTAAAGATCGATGAGCAGTTCTTC. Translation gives CASSPSLAGGLKIDEQFF.

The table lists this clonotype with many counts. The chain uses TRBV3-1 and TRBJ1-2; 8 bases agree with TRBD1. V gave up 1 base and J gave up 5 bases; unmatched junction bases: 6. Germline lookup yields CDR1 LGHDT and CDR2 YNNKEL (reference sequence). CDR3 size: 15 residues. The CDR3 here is CASSQGQGASYGYTF. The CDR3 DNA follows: TGTGCCAGCAGCCAAGGTCAGGGGGCCTCATATGGCTACACCTTC.

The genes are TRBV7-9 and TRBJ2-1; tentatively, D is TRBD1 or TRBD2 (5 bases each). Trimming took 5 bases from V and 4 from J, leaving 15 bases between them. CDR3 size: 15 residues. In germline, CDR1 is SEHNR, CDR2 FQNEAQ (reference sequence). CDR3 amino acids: CASSGVVREYNEQFF. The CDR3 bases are TGTGCCAGCAGCGGAGTCGTCAGGGAGTACAATGAGCAGTTCTTC.

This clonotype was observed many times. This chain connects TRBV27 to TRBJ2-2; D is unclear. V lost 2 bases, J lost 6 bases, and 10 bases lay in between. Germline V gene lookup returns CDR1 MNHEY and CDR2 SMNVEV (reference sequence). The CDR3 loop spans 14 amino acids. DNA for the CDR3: TGTGCCAGCAGTTTAACCCCTCTGGCCGGGGAGCTGTTTTTT. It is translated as CASSLTPLAGELFF.

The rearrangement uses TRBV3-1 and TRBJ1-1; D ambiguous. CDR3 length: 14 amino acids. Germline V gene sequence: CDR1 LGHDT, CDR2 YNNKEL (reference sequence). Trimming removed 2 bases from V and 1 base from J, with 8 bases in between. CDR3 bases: TGTGCCAGCAGCCAACAGAGATCGAACACTGAAGCTTTCTTT. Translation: CASSQQRSNTEAFF.

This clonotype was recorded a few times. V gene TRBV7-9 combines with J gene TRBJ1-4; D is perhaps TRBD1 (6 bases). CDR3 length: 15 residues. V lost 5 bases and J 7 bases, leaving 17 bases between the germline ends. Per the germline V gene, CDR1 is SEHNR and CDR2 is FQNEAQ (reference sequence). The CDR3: CASSTRTDRREKLFF. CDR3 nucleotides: TGTGCCAGCAGCACCAGGACAGACCGGCGTGAAAAACTGTTTTTT. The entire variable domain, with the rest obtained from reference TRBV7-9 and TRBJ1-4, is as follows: DTGVSQNPRHKITKRGQNVTFRCDPISEHNRLYWYRQTLGQGPEFLTYFQNEAQLEKSRLLSDRFSAERPKGSFSTLEIQRTEQGDSAMYLCASSTRTDRREKLFFGSGTQLSVL.

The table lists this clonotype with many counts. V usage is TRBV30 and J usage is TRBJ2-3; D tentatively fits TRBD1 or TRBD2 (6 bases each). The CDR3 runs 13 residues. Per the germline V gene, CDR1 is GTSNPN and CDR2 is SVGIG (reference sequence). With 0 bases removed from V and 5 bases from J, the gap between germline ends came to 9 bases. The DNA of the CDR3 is TGTGCCTGGAGTGTAGGGGGGAGAGATACGCAGTATTTT. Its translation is CAWSVGGRDTQYF.

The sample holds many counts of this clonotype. Here the CDR3 DNA reads TGTGCCAGCAGCCTAACAGGGAGCTATGGCTACACCTTC. Its translation is CASSLTGSYGYTF. V is TRBV28 and J is TRBJ1-2, with a tentative D call TRBD1 (6 bases). The CDR3 has 13 amino acids. Germline V gene lookup returns CDR1 MDHEN and CDR2 SYDVKM. V lost 6 bases, J lost 4 bases, and 12 bases lay in between.

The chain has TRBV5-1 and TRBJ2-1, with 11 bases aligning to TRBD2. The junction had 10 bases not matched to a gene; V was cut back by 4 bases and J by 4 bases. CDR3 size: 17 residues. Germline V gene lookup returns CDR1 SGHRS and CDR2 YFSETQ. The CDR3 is CASSPSGRPTPYNEQFF. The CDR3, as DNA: TGCGCCAGCAGCCCTAGCGGGAGGCCCACCCCTTACAATGAGCAGTTCTTC.

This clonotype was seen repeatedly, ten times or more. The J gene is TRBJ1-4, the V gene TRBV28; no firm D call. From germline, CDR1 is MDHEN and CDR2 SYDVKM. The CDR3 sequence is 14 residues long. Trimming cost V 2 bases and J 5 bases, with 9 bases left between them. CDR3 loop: CASSLGQWNEKLFF. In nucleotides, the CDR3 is TGTGCCAGCAGTTTAGGGCAGTGGAATGAAAAACTGTTTTTT.

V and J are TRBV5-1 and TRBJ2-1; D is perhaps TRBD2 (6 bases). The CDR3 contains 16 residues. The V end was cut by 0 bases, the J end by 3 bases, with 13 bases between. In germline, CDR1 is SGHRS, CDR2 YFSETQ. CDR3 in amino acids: CASSLEGLGIYNEQFF. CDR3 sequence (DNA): TGCGCCAGCAGCTTGGAGGGACTGGGAATCTACAATGAGCAGTTCTTC. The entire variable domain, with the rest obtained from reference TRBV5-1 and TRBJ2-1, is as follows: KAGVTQTPRYLIKTRGQQVTLSCSPISGHRSVSWYQQTPGQGLQFLFEYFSETQRNKGNFPGRFSGRQFSNSRSEMNVSTLELGDSALYLCASSLEGLGIYNEQFFGPGTRLTVL.

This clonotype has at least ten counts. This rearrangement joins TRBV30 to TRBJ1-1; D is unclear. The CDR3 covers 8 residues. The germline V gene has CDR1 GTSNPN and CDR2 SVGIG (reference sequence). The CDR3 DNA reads TGTTTTTCTCGGGAAGCTTTCTTT. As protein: CFSREAFF.

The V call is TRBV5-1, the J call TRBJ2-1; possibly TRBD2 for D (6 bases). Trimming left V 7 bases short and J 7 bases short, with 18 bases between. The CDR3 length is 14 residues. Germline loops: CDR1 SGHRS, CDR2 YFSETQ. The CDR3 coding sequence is TGCGCCAGCGGCGGGGTAGTTGCTGTTAATGAGCAGTTCTTC. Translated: CASGGVVAVNEQFF.

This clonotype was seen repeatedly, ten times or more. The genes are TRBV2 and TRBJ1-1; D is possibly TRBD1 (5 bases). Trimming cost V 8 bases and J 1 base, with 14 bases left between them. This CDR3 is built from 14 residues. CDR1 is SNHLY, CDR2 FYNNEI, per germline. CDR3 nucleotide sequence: TGTGCCAGCGTTACGACAGATGCGAACACTGAAGCTTTCTTT. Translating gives CASVTTDANTEAFF.

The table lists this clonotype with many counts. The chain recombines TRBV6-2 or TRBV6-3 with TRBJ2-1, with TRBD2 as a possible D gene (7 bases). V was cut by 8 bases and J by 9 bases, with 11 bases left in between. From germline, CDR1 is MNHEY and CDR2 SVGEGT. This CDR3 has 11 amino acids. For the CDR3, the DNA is TGTGCCAGCGGGGGGGCAGGTGAGCAGTTCTTC. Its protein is CASGGAGEQFF.

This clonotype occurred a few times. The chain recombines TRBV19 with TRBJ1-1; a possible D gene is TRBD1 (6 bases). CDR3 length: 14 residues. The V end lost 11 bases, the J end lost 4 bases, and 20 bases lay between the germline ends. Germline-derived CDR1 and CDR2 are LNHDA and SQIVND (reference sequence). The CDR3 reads CASTGGGGGTEAFF. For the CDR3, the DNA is TGTGCCTCCACCGGGGGGGGCGGGGGCACTGAAGCTTTCTTT.

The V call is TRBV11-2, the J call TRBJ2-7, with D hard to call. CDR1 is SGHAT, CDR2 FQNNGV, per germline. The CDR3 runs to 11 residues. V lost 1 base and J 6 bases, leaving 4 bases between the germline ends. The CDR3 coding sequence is TGTGCCAGCAGCTTAGTCTTCGAGCAGTACTTC. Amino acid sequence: CASSLVFEQYF.